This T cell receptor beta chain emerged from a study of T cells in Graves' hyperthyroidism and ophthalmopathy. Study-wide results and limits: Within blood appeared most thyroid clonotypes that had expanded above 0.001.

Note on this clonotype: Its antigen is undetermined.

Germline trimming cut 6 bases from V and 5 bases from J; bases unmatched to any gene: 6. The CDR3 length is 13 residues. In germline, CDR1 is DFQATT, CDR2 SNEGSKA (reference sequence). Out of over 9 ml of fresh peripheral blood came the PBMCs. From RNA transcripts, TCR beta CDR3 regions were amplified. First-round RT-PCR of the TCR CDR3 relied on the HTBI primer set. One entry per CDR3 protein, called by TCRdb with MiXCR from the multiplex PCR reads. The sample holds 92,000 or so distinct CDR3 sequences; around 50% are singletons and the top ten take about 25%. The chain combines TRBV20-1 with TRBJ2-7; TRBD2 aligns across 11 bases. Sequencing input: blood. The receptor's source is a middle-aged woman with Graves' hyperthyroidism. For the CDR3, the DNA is TGCAGTGCCGTACTAGCGGGAGCTCACGAGCAGTACTTC. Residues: CSAVLAGAHEQYF.